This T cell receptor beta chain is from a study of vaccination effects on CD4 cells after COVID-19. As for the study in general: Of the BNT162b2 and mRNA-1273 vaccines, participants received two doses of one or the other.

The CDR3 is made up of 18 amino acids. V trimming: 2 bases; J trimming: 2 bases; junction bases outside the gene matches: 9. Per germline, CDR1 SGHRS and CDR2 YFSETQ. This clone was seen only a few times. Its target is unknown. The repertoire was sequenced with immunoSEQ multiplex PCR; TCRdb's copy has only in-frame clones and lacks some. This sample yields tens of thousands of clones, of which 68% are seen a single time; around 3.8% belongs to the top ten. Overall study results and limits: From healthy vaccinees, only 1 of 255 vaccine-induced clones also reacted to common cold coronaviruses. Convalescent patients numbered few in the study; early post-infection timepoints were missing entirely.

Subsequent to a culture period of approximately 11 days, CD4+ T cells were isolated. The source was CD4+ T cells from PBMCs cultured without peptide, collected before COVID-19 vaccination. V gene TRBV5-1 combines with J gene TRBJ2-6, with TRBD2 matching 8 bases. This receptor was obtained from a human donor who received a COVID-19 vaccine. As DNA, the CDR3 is TGCGCCAGCAGCTTACCGGGACTAGAGGGTACTGGGGCCAACGTCCTGACTTTC. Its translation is CASSLPGLEGTGANVLTF.